These T cell receptor beta chains were read from a single sample in a study of OX40 agonist ivuxolimab in advanced cancers. Sequencing used immunoSEQ multiplex PCR; TCRdb keeps in-frame clones, though not all of them. The data show approximately 60,000 clones, roughly 80% seen once. Sequencing was performed on CD4+ or CD8+ T cells sorted from blood, taken in a trial of the OX40 agonist ivuxolimab. All receptors come from an adult with an advanced solid tumor such as melanoma, head and neck, liver or kidney cancer. The CDR3 runs from the conserved cysteine through the conserved F or W. A D gene is named only where the DNA matches it firmly. Size is omitted from some rows. Given values are once, few, many or a class for expanded clones.

TRBD1,-,TRBV5-1,TRBJ2-1,CASTRTGDNEQFF,TGCGCCAGCACCCGGACAGGAGACAATGAGCAGTTCTTC
TRBD1,-,TRBV11-3,TRBJ2-1,CASSTPGQGPFQFF,TGTGCCAGCAGCACCCCCGGACAGGGCCCGTTCCAGTTCTTC
-,-,TRBV5-1,TRBJ2-1,CASSVGGRNSYNEQFF,TGCGCCAGCAGCGTAGGGGGTCGAAACTCCTACAATGAGCAGTTCTTC
TRBD1,-,TRBV19,TRBJ1-3,CASSRGQGGSLGNTIYF,TGTGCCAGTAGTAGAGGACAGGGGGGTTCTCTGGGAAACACCATATATTTT
TRBD2,once,TRBV29-1,TRBJ2-6,CSVSGDSGANVLTF,TGCAGCGTTAGCGGGGACTCTGGGGCCAACGTCCTGACTTTC
-,-,TRBV6-5,TRBJ2-5,CASSSIGETQYF,TGTGCCAGCAGTTCTATAGGAGAGACCCAGTACTTC
TRBD1,-,TRBV7-2,TRBJ2-7,CASSLASGQPPISSYEQYF,TGTGCCAGCAGCTTAGCTTCGGGACAGCCGCCGATAAGCTCCTACGAGCAGTACTTC
TRBD1,-,TRBV10-2,TRBJ1-4,CASTKTGTGGEKLFF,TGCGCCAGCACCAAAACCGGGACAGGGGGGGAAAAACTGTTTTTT
-,-,TRBV6-1,TRBJ1-1,CASTLQGYTEAFF,TGTGCCAGCACCCTACAGGGATACACTGAAGCTTTCTTT
-,-,TRBV11-2,TRBJ2-1,CASSLASYNEQFF,TGTGCCAGCAGCTTAGCCAGCTACAATGAGCAGTTCTTC
TRBD1,-,TRBV19,TRBJ1-6,CASSFGTAELNYNSPLHF,TGTGCCAGTAGTTTCGGGACAGCCGAACTGAACTATAATTCACCCCTCCACTTT
TRBD1,-,TRBV2,TRBJ1-1,CASRGDSNTEAFF,TGTGCCAGCAGAGGGGACAGCAACACTGAAGCTTTCTTT
TRBD2,-,TRBV5-1,TRBJ2-7,CASRLGLALSYEQYF,TGCGCCAGCAGATTAGGACTAGCGCTGAGTTACGAGCAGTACTTC
-,-,TRBV4-1,TRBJ2-5,CASSQVGKLQETQYF,TGCGCCAGCAGCCAAGTGGGGAAATTGCAGGAGACCCAGTACTTC
-,-,TRBV6-1,TRBJ2-1,CASSEAGGGSNEQFF,TGTGCCAGCAGTGAAGCTGGCGGAGGAAGCAATGAGCAGTTCTTC
TRBD2,-,TRBV11-1,TRBJ2-1,CASRSTSGRQQYNEQFF,TGTGCCAGCAGGTCGACTAGCGGGAGGCAACAATACAATGAGCAGTTCTTC
-,-,TRBV5-1,TRBJ1-1,CASGTYRTEAFF,TGCGCCAGCGGTACGTATAGGACTGAAGCTTTCTTT
TRBD2,-,TRBV4-1,TRBJ2-5,CASSQSSGGATQYF,TGCGCCAGCAGCCAATCTAGCGGGGGGGCGACCCAGTACTTC
-,-,TRBV4-3,TRBJ2-1,CASSQGSSYNEQFF,TGCGCCAGCAGCCAAGGGAGCTCCTACAATGAGCAGTTCTTC
-,-,TRBV7-2,TRBJ1-1,CASSLDDRGVTEAFF,TGTGCCAGCAGCTTAGACGACAGAGGGGTCACTGAAGCTTTCTTT
-,-,TRBV7-6,TRBJ2-1,CASSLQDSNEQFF,TGTGCCAGCAGCTTACAGGACAGCAATGAGCAGTTCTTC
TRBD1,-,TRBV10-3,TRBJ1-2,CAIRAGTAFYGYTF,TGTGCCATCAGAGCGGGGACAGCCTTCTATGGCTACACCTTC
TRBD2,-,TRBV9,TRBJ2-3,CASTPGGWSPTDTQYF,TGTGCCAGCACCCCGGGAGGGTGGTCCCCCACAGATACGCAGTATTTT
-,-,TRBV19,TRBJ1-2,CASSIAGAGANYGYTF,TGTGCCAGTAGTATTGCAGGGGCAGGGGCTAACTATGGCTACACCTTC
-,-,TRBV9,TRBJ2-3,CASSVGLGSDTQYF,TGTGCCAGCAGCGTAGGTCTGGGTTCAGATACGCAGTATTTT
-,once,TRBV9,TRBJ2-1,CASSPLTGLNEQFF,TGTGCCAGCAGCCCCCTGACAGGTCTGAATGAGCAGTTCTTC
-,-,TRBV6-5,TRBJ2-7,CASSIATEQYF,TGTGCCAGCAGTATAGCTACCGAGCAGTACTTC
-,few,TRBV19,TRBJ1-1,CASSMGHEGLGTEAFF,TGTGCCAGTAGTATGGGGCACGAGGGCTTGGGAACTGAAGCTTTCTTT
-,-,TRBV11-3,TRBJ1-4,CASSRGGWDEKLFF,TGTGCCAGCAGCCGGGGGGGCTGGGATGAAAAACTGTTTTTT